The 22 T cell receptor beta chains reported below all come from one sample, sequenced in a study of blood T cell repertoires in COVID-19. The data were produced by immunoSEQ multiplex PCR, yet TCRdb's version contains in-frame clones alone and is incomplete. The sample carries about 230,000 clones, about 90% recorded once. Specimen: PBMCs or T cells enriched from blood (not recorded which). The source is a woman under 40 with acute COVID-19.

The chain uses TRBV15 and TRBJ2-1; 9 nucleotides line up with TRBD1. The germline V gene has CDR1 LNHNV and CDR2 YYDKDF (reference sequence). Losses at the gene ends were 1 base for V and 7 bases for J; bases not matched to a gene: 5. This CDR3 contains 15 residues. DNA of the CDR3: TGTGCCACCAGCAGAGTGACAGGGGGGTTAAATGAGCAGTTCTTC. Translation: CATSRVTGGLNEQFF. The variable domain in full, completed from reference TRBV15 and TRBJ2-1, reads DAMVIQNPRYQVTQFGKPVTLSCSQTLNHNVMYWYQQKSSQAPKLLFHYYDKDFNNEADTPDNFQSRRPNTSFCFLDIRSPGLGDTAMYLCATSRVTGGLNEQFFGPGTRLTVL.

In this sample, this clone turned up once. The chain joins TRBV9 to TRBJ2-7; D may be TRBD1 (5 bases). Trimming removed 0 bases from V and 6 bases from J, with 10 bases in between. Germline V gene data show CDR1 as SGDLS and CDR2 as YYNGEE. This CDR3 is 13 amino acids long. The DNA of the CDR3 is TGTGCCAGCAGCGTAGACTATGGGGCCGAGCAGTACTTC. Translated, it gives CASSVDYGAEQYF. Full variable domain (rest looked up from reference TRBV9 and TRBJ2-7): DSGVTQTPKHLITATGQRVTLRCSPRSGDLSVYWYQQSLDQGLQFLIQYYNGEERAKGNILERFSAQQFPDLHSELNLSSLELGDSALYFCASSVDYGAEQYFGPGTRLTVT.

In its sample, this clone was seen a few times. The genes are TRBV27 and TRBJ2-7; TRBD1 agrees at 7 bases. Trimming removed 5 bases from V and 2 bases from J; junction bases left unmatched: 9. Germline-derived CDR1 and CDR2 are MNHEY and SMNVEV (reference sequence). The CDR3 covers 15 residues. The CDR3 sequence is CASSPPYRGTYEQYF. The DNA of the CDR3 is TGTGCCAGCAGTCCTCCCTACAGGGGAACCTACGAGCAGTACTTC.

V is TRBV7-2 and J is TRBJ1-1; TRBD1 aligns across 9 bases. Germline V gene sequence: CDR1 SGHTA, CDR2 FQGNSA. This CDR3 has 13 amino acids. J was trimmed by 11 bases and V by 2 bases; bases with no gene match: 6. The CDR3 nucleotides read TGTGCCAGCAGCTTATCCGGACAGGGGTTGGCTTTCTTT. This codes for CASSLSGQGLAFF.

The CDR3 loop reads CASSVTGQSYEQYF. The CDR3 coding sequence is TGTGCCAGCAGTGTTACAGGACAAAGCTACGAGCAGTACTTC. This chain connects TRBV2 to TRBJ2-7, with a tentative D call TRBD1 (5 bases). The CDR3 sequence is 14 residues long. Germline CDR1 is SNHLY and CDR2 is FYNNEI. V lost 4 bases to trimming and J lost 3 bases, with 13 bases between them.

The V and J genes are TRBV2 and TRBJ1-5, with a possible D match to TRBD1 (5 bases). The V end lost 8 bases, the J end lost 11 bases, and 22 bases lay between the germline ends. Germline CDR1 is SNHLY and CDR2 is FYNNEI. The CDR3 is 14 amino acids. This CDR3 reads CASGSGAQGMAQHF. The CDR3 DNA is TGTGCCAGCGGCAGCGGGGCGCAGGGAATGGCCCAGCATTTT. The full variable domain, its missing parts supplied by reference TRBV2 and TRBJ1-5, is EPEVTQTPSHQVTQMGQEVILRCVPISNHLYFYWYRQILGQKVEFLVSFYNNEISEKSEIFDDQFSVERPDGSNFTLKIRSTKLEDSAMYFCASGSGAQGMAQHFGDGTRLSIL.

The chain links TRBV5-1 to TRBJ2-5; 7 bases agree with TRBD2. The CDR3 runs 14 residues. Germline values: CDR1 SGHRS, CDR2 YFSETQ. V was clipped by 1 base and J by 3 bases; unmatched bases: 3. The CDR3 protein is CASSLTGGKETQYF. In DNA form, the CDR3 reads TGCGCCAGCAGCTTGACCGGGGGGAAAGAGACCCAGTACTTC.

V and J are TRBV30 and TRBJ2-3; 7 bases fit TRBD1. In germline, CDR1 is GTSNPN, CDR2 SVGIG (reference sequence). The CDR3 is 14 amino acids. Trimming removed 0 bases from V and 2 bases from J; junction bases left unmatched: 2. CDR3 sequence: CAWSVTGATDTQYF. CDR3 nucleotides: TGTGCCTGGAGTGTAACAGGGGCCACAGATACGCAGTATTTT.

The V call is TRBV2, the J call TRBJ1-2; no firm D call. CDR3 size: 14 residues. V gave up 6 bases and J gave up 0 bases, with 11 bases separating them. The V gene's germline CDR1 is SNHLY and CDR2 FYNNEI. CDR3 in DNA: TGTGCCAGCAGCCGGGAAGGAACTAACTATGGCTACACCTTC. It encodes CASSREGTNYGYTF.

CDR3 region: CASSPRAVQDTQYF. The CDR3 DNA reads as TGTGCCAGCTCACCGAGAGCGGTGCAGGATACGCAGTATTTT. The rearrangement joins TRBV18 to TRBJ2-3; D might be TRBD2 (5 bases). The germline CDR1 and CDR2 sequences are KGHSH and LQKENI. V lost 3 bases to trimming and J lost 6 bases, with 13 bases between them. There are 14 residues in the CDR3.

V gene TRBV7-9 combines with J gene TRBJ1-1; no definite D call. V shed 3 bases and J shed 1 base, with 9 bases lying between them. Germline CDR1 SEHNR, CDR2 FQNEAQ (reference sequence). The CDR3 is 14 amino acids. The CDR3 DNA reads TGTGCCAGCAGCTTCGAGGGAAGGAACACTGAAGCTTTCTTT. Translation gives CASSFEGRNTEAFF.

The J gene is TRBJ1-1, the V gene TRBV5-1, with D possibly being TRBD1 (6 bases). Germline values: CDR1 SGHRS, CDR2 YFSETQ. The length of the CDR3 is 17 residues. The germline V and J ends were trimmed by 0 bases and 0 bases, with 15 bases remaining between them. The CDR3 DNA is TGCGCCAGCAGCTTGGATGGGGGCTTCCGGCTGAACACTGAAGCTTTCTTT. Translating gives CASSLDGGFRLNTEAFF.

This chain connects TRBV5-5 to TRBJ1-1; 10 bases fit TRBD1. After removal of 4 bases from V and 3 bases from J, the junction contained 6 bases not matched to a gene. The CDR3 is made up of 15 amino acids. Germline CDR1 SGHKS, CDR2 YYEKEE (reference sequence). The CDR3 nucleotides read TGTGCCAGCAGCGGTAGGACAGGGGGGTACACTGAAGCTTTCTTT. Translation: CASSGRTGGYTEAFF.

This clone was observed a few times. CDR3 protein: CASSTGTGGRTEAFF. The CDR3 coding sequence is TGTGCCAGCAGTACCGGGACAGGGGGCCGGACTGAAGCTTTCTTT. This chain joins TRBV6-5 and TRBJ1-1; TRBD1 matches 12 bases. The germline CDR1 and CDR2 sequences are MNHEY and SVGAGI. The trim removed 5 bases at V and 5 bases at J, leaving 6 bases unmatched. The CDR3 consists of 15 residues.

The gene calls are TRBV27 and TRBJ2-2, with TRBD1 matching 7 bases. Germline V CDR1 and CDR2: MNHEY, SMNVEV (reference sequence). The CDR3 has 18 residues. The ends lost 7 bases at V and 1 base at J; junction bases unmatched: 15. The CDR3 bases are TGTGCCAGCAACAAACACCCGGACAGGCCACTGAACACCGGGGAGCTGTTTTTT. It translates to CASNKHPDRPLNTGELFF.

The chain joins TRBV4-1 to TRBJ2-7, with TRBD2 identical over 7 bases. The CDR3 spans 16 residues. Trimming cost V 1 base and J 1 base; bases outside gene matches: 7. Germline assignment: CDR1 MGHRA and CDR2 YSYEKL. This CDR3 is CASSQGEGSWSYEQYF. The CDR3 bases are TGCGCCAGCAGCCAAGGGGAGGGTTCGTGGTCCTACGAGCAGTACTTC.

The V call is TRBV7-8, the J call TRBJ2-7, with TRBD1 identical over 10 bases. V trimming: 5 bases; J trimming: 1 base; junction bases outside the gene matches: 8. Germline lookup yields CDR1 SGHVS and CDR2 FQNEAQ. CDR3 length: 16 amino acids. The CDR3 DNA sequence: TGTGCCAGCAGCAGCCGACAGGGGGCGAATTCCTACGAGCAGTACTTC. This translates into CASSSRQGANSYEQYF.

The V and J genes are TRBV3-1 (or the pseudogene TRBV3-2) and TRBJ2-7, with D maybe TRBD2 (6 bases). Germline V gene data show CDR1 as LGHDT and CDR2 as YNNKEL (reference sequence). V lost 5 bases to trimming and J lost 6 bases, with 17 bases between them. This CDR3 contains 14 residues. CDR3 nucleotides: TGTGCCAGCAGCGTACGCGGGAATTCTGGCGAGCAGTACTTC. Its translation: CASSVRGNSGEQYF.

The genes are TRBV18 and TRBJ1-5; tentatively, D is TRBD1 (5 bases). Germline V gene data show CDR1 as KGHSH and CDR2 as LQKENI. CDR3 length: 16 residues. V lost 4 bases and J lost 2, with 15 bases in between. CDR3 nucleotides: TGTGCCAGCTCACGACAGAAGACGGTCGGCAATCAGCCCCAGCATTTT. It is translated as CASSRQKTVGNQPQHF.

This clone was recorded only once. V and J are TRBV19 and TRBJ1-5, with TRBD1 identical over 7 bases. The trim removed 1 base at V and 14 bases at J, leaving 2 bases unmatched. The germline V gene has CDR1 LNHDA and CDR2 SQIVND (reference sequence). The length of the CDR3 is 11 residues. DNA for the CDR3: TGTGCCAGTAGTATAGGGGACAGTAAGCATTTT. It translates to CASSIGDSKHF. The full variable domain, in which reference TRBV19 and TRBJ1-5 provide the parts outside the CDR3, is DGGITQSPKYLFRKEGQNVTLSCEQNLNHDAMYWYRQDPGQGLRLIYYSQIVNDFQKGDIAEGYSVSREKKESFPLTVTSAQKNPTAFYLCASSIGDSKHFGDGTRLSIL.

The gene calls are TRBV7-9 and TRBJ1-3; no definite D call. V gave up 3 bases and J gave up 1 base, with 7 bases separating them. CDR1 and CDR2 (germline): SEHNR, FQNEAQ (reference sequence). The CDR3 runs to 14 residues. CDR3 sequence (DNA): TGTGCCAGCAGCTTTTCGGAGTCTGGAAACACCATATATTTT. Amino acid sequence: CASSFSESGNTIYF.

The V call is TRBV27, the J call TRBJ1-1; 9 bases match TRBD1. V lost 5 bases to trimming and J lost 10 bases; unmatched junction nucleotides: 8. Germline CDR1 is MNHEY and CDR2 is SMNVEV (reference sequence). The CDR3 spans 13 residues. CDR3 bases: TGTGCCAGCAGTCCCGGGACAGGGAGGTTAGCTTTCTTT. It translates to CASSPGTGRLAFF.